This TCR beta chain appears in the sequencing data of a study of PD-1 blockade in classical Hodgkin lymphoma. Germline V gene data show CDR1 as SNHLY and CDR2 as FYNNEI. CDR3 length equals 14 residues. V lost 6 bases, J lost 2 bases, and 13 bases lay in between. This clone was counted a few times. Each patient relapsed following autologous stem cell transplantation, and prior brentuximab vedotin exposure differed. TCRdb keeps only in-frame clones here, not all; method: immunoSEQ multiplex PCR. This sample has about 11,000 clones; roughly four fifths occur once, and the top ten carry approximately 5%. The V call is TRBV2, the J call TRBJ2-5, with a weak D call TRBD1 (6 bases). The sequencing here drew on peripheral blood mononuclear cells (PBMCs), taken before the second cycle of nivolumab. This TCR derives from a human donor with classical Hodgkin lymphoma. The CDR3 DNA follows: TGTGCCAGCAGGCCGGGACACGGTCAAGAGACCCAGTACTTC. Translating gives CASRPGHGQETQYF.